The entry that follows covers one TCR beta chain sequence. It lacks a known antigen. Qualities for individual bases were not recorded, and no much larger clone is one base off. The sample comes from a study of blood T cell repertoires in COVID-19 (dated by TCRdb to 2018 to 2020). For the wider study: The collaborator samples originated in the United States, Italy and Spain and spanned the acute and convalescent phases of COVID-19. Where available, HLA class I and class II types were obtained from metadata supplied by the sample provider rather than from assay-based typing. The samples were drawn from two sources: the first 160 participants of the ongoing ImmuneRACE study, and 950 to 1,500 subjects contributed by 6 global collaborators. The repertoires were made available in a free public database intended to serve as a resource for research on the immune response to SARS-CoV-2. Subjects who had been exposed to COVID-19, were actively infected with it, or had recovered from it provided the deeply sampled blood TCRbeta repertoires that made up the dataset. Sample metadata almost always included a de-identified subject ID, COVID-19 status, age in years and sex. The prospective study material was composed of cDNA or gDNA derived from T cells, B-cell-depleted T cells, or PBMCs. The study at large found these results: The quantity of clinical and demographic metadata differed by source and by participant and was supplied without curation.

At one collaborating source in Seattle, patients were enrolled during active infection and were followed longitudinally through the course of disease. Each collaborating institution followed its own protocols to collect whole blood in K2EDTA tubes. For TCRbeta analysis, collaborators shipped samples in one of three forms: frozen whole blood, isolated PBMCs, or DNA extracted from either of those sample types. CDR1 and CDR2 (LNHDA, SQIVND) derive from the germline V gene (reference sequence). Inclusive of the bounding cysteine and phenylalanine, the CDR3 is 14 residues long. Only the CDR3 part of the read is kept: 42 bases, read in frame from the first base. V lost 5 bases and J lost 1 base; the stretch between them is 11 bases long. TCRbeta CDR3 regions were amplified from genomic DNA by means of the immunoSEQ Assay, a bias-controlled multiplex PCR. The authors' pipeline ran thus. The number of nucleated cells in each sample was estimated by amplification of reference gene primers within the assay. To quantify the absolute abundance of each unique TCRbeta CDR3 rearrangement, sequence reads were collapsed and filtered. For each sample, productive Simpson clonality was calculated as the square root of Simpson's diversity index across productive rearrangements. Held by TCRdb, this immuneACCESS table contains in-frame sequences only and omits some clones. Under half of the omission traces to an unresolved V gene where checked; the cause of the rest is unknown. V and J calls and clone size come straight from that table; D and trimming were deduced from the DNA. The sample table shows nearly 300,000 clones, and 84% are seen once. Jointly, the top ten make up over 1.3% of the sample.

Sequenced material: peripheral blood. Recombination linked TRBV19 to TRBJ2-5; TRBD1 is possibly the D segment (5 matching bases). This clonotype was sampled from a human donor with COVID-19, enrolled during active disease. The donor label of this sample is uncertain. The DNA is TGTGCCAGTAGTCTTCGACAGACCCAAGAGACCCAGTACTTC. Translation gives CASSLRQTQETQYF.